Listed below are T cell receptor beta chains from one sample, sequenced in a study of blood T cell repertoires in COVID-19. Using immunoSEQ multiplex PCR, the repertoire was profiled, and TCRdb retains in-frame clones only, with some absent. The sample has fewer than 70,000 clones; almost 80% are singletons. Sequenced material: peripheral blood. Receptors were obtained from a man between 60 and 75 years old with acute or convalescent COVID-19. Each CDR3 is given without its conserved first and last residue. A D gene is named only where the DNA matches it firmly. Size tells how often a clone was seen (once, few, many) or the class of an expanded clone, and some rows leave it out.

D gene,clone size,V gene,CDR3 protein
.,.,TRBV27,ASSLSRGIQPQH
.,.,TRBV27,ASSFSLGDTIY
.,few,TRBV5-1,ASSLAGFSGANVLT
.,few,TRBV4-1,ASSQVLAVRTEAF
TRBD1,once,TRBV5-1,ASSIGTGEWRGYT
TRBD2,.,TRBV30,AWSPQAGGQF
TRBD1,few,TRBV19,ASSTDRGRTPYEQY
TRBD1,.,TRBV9,ASSTQGEGNQPQH
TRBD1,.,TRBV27,ASSPLGQGLTQPQH
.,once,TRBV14,ASSQVAGRSQY
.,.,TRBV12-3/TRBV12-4,ASRGTGFGGYT
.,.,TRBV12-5,ASGLPPGFHINSPLH
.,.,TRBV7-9,ASMRGTGEKLF
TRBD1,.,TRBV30,AWRDTYRQGLNTEAF
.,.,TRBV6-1,ASSEFRDYEQY
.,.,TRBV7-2,ASSLQSGSNQPQH
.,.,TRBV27,ASSPGRGNSPLH
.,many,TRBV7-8,ASSVRDRREQY
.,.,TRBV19,ASSGPSGELF
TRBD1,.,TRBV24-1,ATSATGDTSNYGYT
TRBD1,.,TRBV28,ASSLPMGQYNEQF
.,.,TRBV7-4,ASSLLRHRCCSGNTIY
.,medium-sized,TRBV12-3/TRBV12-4,ASSLQQINEQY
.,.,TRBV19,ASSSGGVTEAF
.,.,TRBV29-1,SVEGATGADTQY
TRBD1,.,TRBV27,ATRGTGAGGGDTEAF
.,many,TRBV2,ARSDQLHSTDTQY
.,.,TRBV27,ASSLIGEESDTQY
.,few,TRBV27,ASSLSAPNEKLF
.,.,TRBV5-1,ASSPAGDGYT
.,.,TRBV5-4,ASSFDRGGQF
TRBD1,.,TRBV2,ASSGGQGTSRYGYT
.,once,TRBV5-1,ASSFVRGTEAF
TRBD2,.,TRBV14,ASSLWAGGPDTQY
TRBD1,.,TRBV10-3,AIRGDRGADTYT
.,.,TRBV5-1,ASSRLPTGELF
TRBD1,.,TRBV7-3,ASSYRDRRDTGELF
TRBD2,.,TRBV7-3,ASSPSGTSDEQY
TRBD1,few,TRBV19,ASSADREGQPQH
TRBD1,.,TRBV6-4,ASSDSRTGVPGANVLT
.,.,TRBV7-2,ASSLIYTGELF
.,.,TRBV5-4,ASSLTENSYYGYT
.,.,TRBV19,ASSMVFGSGANVLT
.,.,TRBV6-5,ASTWGGHNEQF